Listed below are T cell receptor beta chains from one sample, sequenced in a study of CD8 T cells in Susac syndrome. A single record per CDR3 protein comes from TCRdb applying MiXCR to the immunoSEQ multiplex PCR reads. The sample lists 200,000 to 250,000 distinct CDR3 sequences; about 96% were seen once. Sequenced material: CD4+ T cells from PBMCs. The receptor set was obtained from a human donor with multiple sclerosis. Each CDR3 is given with its conserved first and last residue. The order of the fields is J gene, clone size, V gene, D gene, CDR3 protein, CDR3 DNA. D genes are given only for firm matches. Size is omitted from some rows. Given values are once, few, many or a class for expanded clones.

>TRBJ2-7|-|TRBV20-1|TRBD2
CSARDSGGLSYEQYF
TGCAGTGCTAGAGATAGCGGGGGGCTTTCCTACGAGCAGTACTTC
>TRBJ2-1|-|TRBV12-3/TRBV12-4|-
CASSLKRGNEQFF
TGTGCCAGCAGTTTAAAGAGGGGCAATGAGCAGTTCTTC
>TRBJ2-7|-|TRBV13|-
CASRLRLAYEQYF
TGTGCCAGCAGACTCCGGTTGGCCTACGAGCAGTACTTC
>TRBJ2-7|-|TRBV29-1|-
CSVRKAGYEQYF
TGCAGCGTTCGGAAGGCGGGATACGAGCAGTACTTC
>TRBJ1-2|once|TRBV23-1|-
CASRTRQNYGYTF
TGCGCCAGCCGAACCCGACAGAACTATGGCTACACCTTC
>TRBJ2-7|-|TRBV29-1|-
CSVVAGAYEQYF
TGCAGCGTTGTGGCAGGGGCGTACGAGCAGTACTTC
>TRBJ1-2|-|TRBV5-4|TRBD1
CASSLGPLTGYGYTF
TGTGCCAGCAGCTTGGGCCCGTTGACAGGGTATGGCTACACCTTC
>TRBJ2-3|-|TRBV6-2/TRBV6-3|TRBD2
CASTLIGGAADTQYF
TGTGCCAGCACCTTAATCGGGGGGGCTGCAGATACGCAGTATTTT
>TRBJ1-6|once|TRBV14|-
CASSLRLGGNSPLHF
TGTGCCAGCAGCCTTCGTTTAGGGGGGAATTCACCCCTCCACTTT
>TRBJ2-1|-|TRBV12-3/TRBV12-4|TRBD1
CATMLLDRGFNEQFF
TGTGCCACCATGTTGTTGGACAGGGGTTTTAATGAGCAGTTCTTC
>TRBJ2-1|-|TRBV29-1|TRBD2
CSARTSGSSYNEQFF
TGCAGCGCCAGGACTAGCGGGAGCTCCTACAATGAGCAGTTCTTC
>TRBJ1-1|few|TRBV29-1|-
CSVERAGTEAFF
TGCAGCGTTGAGCGGGCGGGAACTGAAGCTTTCTTT
>TRBJ2-1|-|TRBV14|TRBD1
CASSQVRDSPDNEQFF
TGTGCCAGCAGCCAAGTCCGGGACAGCCCTGACAATGAGCAGTTCTTC
>TRBJ2-5|-|TRBV11-3|TRBD1
CASSPPSGQGEVETQYF
TGTGCCAGCAGCCCCCCCTCCGGACAGGGGGAGGTAGAGACCCAGTACTTC
>TRBJ2-2|-|TRBV5-4|TRBD1
CASSLGTGWNTGELFF
TGTGCCAGCAGCTTGGGGACAGGGTGGAACACCGGGGAGCTGTTTTTT
>TRBJ2-2|-|TRBV20-1|-
CSAVAPGLTGELFF
TGCAGTGCCGTAGCTCCGGGACTCACCGGGGAGCTGTTTTTT
>TRBJ2-7|-|TRBV20-1|-
CSAWRGPYEQYF
TGCAGTGCCTGGCGAGGGCCCTACGAGCAGTACTTC
>TRBJ2-5|-|TRBV18|-
CASSPPWSSGNQETQYF
TGTGCCAGCTCACCACCGTGGAGCTCCGGGAACCAAGAGACCCAGTACTTC
>TRBJ2-1|-|TRBV5-1|TRBD2
CASSLVGGTTYNEQFF
TGCGCCAGCAGCTTGGTCGGGGGGACGACCTACAATGAGCAGTTCTTC
>TRBJ2-7|-|TRBV3-1|-
CASSHAGVGEQYF
TGTGCCAGCAGCCATGCGGGCGTTGGTGAGCAGTACTTC
>TRBJ1-5|-|TRBV5-1|TRBD1
CASSYDRGTGQPQHF
TGCGCCAGCAGCTACGACAGGGGTACAGGTCAGCCCCAGCATTTT
>TRBJ1-4|-|TRBV2|-
CASRGSLATNEKLFF
TGTGCCAGCAGAGGTAGCCTTGCAACTAATGAAAAACTGTTTTTT
>TRBJ2-7|once|TRBV12-5|-
CASGLVLGVRTYEQYF
TGTGCTAGTGGTTTGGTATTGGGGGTTAGGACGTACGAGCAGTACTTC
>TRBJ2-1|once|TRBV6-6|-
CASSTEYNEQFF
TGTGCCAGCTCGACCGAGTACAATGAGCAGTTCTTC
>TRBJ2-7|-|TRBV20-1|-
CSARRLLRGQYF
TGCAGTGCGAGAAGACTACTCCGAGGGCAGTACTTC
>TRBJ1-2|-|TRBV4-1|-
CASSLNDNNYGYTF
TGCGCCAGCAGCCTAAACGACAATAACTATGGCTACACCTTC
>TRBJ1-2|-|TRBV29-1|TRBD1
CSVEWGQGSGYTF
TGCAGCGTTGAATGGGGACAGGGGAGCGGCTACACCTTC
>TRBJ1-1|-|TRBV10-2|-
CASTGAEVVKNTEAFF
TGCGCCAGCACGGGGGCAGAAGTAGTTAAGAACACTGAAGCTTTCTTT
>TRBJ1-2|-|TRBV30|-
CACSSPGWGGYTF
TGTGCCTGCTCCTCCCCAGGGTGGGGAGGCTACACCTTC
>TRBJ2-7|-|TRBV6-6|-
CASRAGNYEQYF
TGTGCCAGCCGTGCCGGGAACTACGAGCAGTACTTC
>TRBJ2-5|-|TRBV6-2/TRBV6-3|TRBD1
CAIAGTAFQETQYF
TGTGCCATCGCCGGGACAGCATTCCAAGAGACCCAGTACTTC
>TRBJ2-2|once|TRBV29-1|-
CSVEHNQGSTGELFF
TGCAGCGTTGAACATAACCAGGGAAGCACCGGGGAGCTGTTTTTT
>TRBJ2-2|-|TRBV5-1|-
CASTPTVNTGELFF
TGCGCCAGCACTCCGACAGTGAACACCGGGGAGCTGTTTTTT
>TRBJ1-1|-|TRBV9|-
CASSVEVGGPEAFF
TGTGCCAGCAGCGTAGAGGTGGGAGGGCCTGAAGCTTTCTTT
>TRBJ2-5|-|TRBV3-1|-
CASSQDRSGVRETQYF
TGTGCCAGCAGCCAAGATCGGTCGGGAGTCAGGGAGACCCAGTACTTC
>TRBJ2-7|-|TRBV2|-
CATLRGSGGDEQYF
TGTGCCACCCTACGGGGATCAGGAGGGGACGAGCAGTACTTC
>TRBJ2-2|-|TRBV11-2|-
CASSTNPQGIAGELFF
TGTGCCAGCAGCACCAACCCTCAGGGGATAGCCGGGGAGCTGTTTTTT
>TRBJ1-5|once|TRBV5-6|-
CASSLRYQPQHF
TGTGCCAGCAGCTTGAGGTACCAGCCCCAGCATTTT
>TRBJ2-3|-|TRBV3-1|TRBD2
CASSQGLAGGVSTDTQYF
TGTGCCAGCAGCCAAGGGCTAGCGGGGGGGGTTAGCACAGATACGCAGTATTTT
>TRBJ1-2|-|TRBV7-9|TRBD1
CASRQGTAPNYGYTF
TGTGCCAGCAGACAGGGGACAGCCCCTAACTATGGCTACACCTTC
>TRBJ1-2|-|TRBV9|-
CASQQLDGYTF
TGTGCCAGCCAACAGTTAGATGGCTACACCTTC
>TRBJ1-5|once|TRBV12-3/TRBV12-4|-
CASTHGRGQPQHF
TGTGCCAGCACCCACGGGCGAGGTCAGCCCCAGCATTTT
>TRBJ1-2|-|TRBV29-1|-
CSVLGPTTNYGYTF
TGCAGCGTACTGGGTCCAACGACTAACTATGGCTACACCTTC
>TRBJ2-5|-|TRBV20-1|TRBD1
CSAKTGIETQYF
TGCAGTGCTAAGACAGGGATAGAGACCCAGTACTTC
>TRBJ1-5|-|TRBV28|-
CASSASGVQPQHF
TGTGCCAGCAGTGCATCGGGGGTACAGCCCCAGCATTTT
>TRBJ1-6|-|TRBV15|-
CATKTGTRNSPLHF
TGTGCCACGAAGACCGGGACACGAAATTCACCCCTCCACTTT
>TRBJ1-1|-|TRBV4-1|-
CASSQDILVTVEAFF
TGCGCCAGCAGCCAAGATATCTTAGTAACTGTCGAAGCTTTCTTT
>TRBJ2-1|-|TRBV29-1|-
CSVEDLPSGEQPEDEQFF
TGCAGCGTTGAAGATCTCCCCTCGGGGGAACAACCTGAGGATGAGCAGTTCTTC
>TRBJ2-5|-|TRBV27|-
CASSPGSRQETQYF
TGTGCCAGCAGTCCAGGATCTCGACAAGAGACCCAGTACTTC
>TRBJ2-1|-|TRBV20-1|-
CSASHLGRNEQFF
TGCAGTGCTAGCCATCTAGGGCGCAATGAGCAGTTCTTC
>TRBJ2-5|once|TRBV20-1|-
CSARSGQGETQYF
TGCAGTGCTAGATCTGGCCAGGGAGAGACCCAGTACTTC